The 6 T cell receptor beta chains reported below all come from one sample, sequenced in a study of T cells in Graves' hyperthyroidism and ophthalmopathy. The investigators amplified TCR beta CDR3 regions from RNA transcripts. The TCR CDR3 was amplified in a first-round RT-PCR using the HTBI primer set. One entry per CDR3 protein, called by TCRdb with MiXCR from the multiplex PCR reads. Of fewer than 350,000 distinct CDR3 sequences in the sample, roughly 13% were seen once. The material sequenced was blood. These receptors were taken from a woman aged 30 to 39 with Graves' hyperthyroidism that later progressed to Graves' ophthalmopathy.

The CDR3 DNA sequence: TGTGCCAGCAGCCAGGGGACAGGGTCCCTCGCGCACGAGCAGTACTTC. It is translated as CASSQGTGSLAHEQYF. The chain has TRBV3-1 and TRBJ2-7; TRBD1 matches 9 bases. Germline lookup yields CDR1 LGHDT and CDR2 YNNKEL (reference sequence). V lost 3 bases to trimming and J lost 5 bases; unmatched junction nucleotides: 11. The CDR3 totals 16 residues.

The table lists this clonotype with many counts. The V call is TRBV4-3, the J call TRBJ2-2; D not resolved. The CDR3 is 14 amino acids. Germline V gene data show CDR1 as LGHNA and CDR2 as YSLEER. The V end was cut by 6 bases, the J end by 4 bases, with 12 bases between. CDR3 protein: CASSRKGLTGELFF. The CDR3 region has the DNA TGCGCCAGCAGTCGTAAAGGGCTCACCGGGGAGCTGTTTTTT.

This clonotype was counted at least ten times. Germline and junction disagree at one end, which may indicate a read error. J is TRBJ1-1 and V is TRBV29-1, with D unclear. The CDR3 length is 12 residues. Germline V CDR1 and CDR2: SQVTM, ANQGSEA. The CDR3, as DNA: TGCAGCGTTCAAGACCCGAACACTGAAGCTTTCTTT. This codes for CSVQDPNTEAFF.

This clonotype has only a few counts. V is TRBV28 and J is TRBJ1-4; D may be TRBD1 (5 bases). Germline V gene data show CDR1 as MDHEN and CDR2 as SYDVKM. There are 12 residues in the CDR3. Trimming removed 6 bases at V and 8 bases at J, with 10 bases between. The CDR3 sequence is CASSTPGEKLFF. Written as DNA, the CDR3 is TGTGCCAGCAGCACACCAGGGGAAAAACTGTTTTTT.

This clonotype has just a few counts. CDR3 region: CAISVGQGRNTIYF. DNA for the CDR3: TGTGCCATCAGTGTGGGACAGGGTCGAAACACCATATATTTT. The V call is TRBV10-3, the J call TRBJ1-3; the match to TRBD1 covers 9 bases. Germline values: CDR1 ENHRY, CDR2 SYGVKD. V was clipped by 4 bases and J by 5 bases; unmatched bases: 3. The CDR3 covers 14 residues.

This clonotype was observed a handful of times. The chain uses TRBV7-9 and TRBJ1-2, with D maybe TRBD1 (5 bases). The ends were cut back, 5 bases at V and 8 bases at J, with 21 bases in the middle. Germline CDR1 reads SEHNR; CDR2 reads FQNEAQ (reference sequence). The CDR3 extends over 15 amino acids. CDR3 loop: CASSLSREGFKGYTF. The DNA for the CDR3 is TGTGCCAGCAGCCTCTCCCGTGAGGGGTTTAAGGGCTACACCTTC.